This T cell receptor beta chain was sequenced for a study of shared clonotypes between healthy human individuals. This CDR3 contains 13 residues. Germline V gene data show CDR1 as SGHNT and CDR2 as YENEEA. V lost 4 bases and J 4 bases, leaving 11 bases between the germline ends. Some clones are missing from TCRdb's copy, which holds only in-frame ones; the method was immunoSEQ multiplex PCR. Among 1.5 million to 2.5 million clones listed, 85% to 95% were seen once. Naive CD8 populations comprised CD45RO-negative cells positively selected for CCR7, excluding terminally differentiated effector memory CD45RA+ cells.

Input material: naive CD8+ T cells sorted from blood. This chain connects TRBV11-3 to TRBJ2-7; D is uncertain. The TCR originated in a man aged 18 to 29 in good health. Here the CDR3 DNA reads TGTGCCAGCAGCTCGAACGTTGGATACGAGCAGTACTTC. Residues: CASSSNVGYEQYF. Together with reference TRBV11-3 and TRBJ2-7, the CDR3 gives the full variable domain: EAGVVQSPRYKIIEKKQPVAFWCNPISGHNTLYWYLQNLGQGPELLIRYENEEAVDDSQLPKDRFSAERLKGVDSTLKIQPAELGDSAVYLCASSSNVGYEQYFGPGTRLTVT.